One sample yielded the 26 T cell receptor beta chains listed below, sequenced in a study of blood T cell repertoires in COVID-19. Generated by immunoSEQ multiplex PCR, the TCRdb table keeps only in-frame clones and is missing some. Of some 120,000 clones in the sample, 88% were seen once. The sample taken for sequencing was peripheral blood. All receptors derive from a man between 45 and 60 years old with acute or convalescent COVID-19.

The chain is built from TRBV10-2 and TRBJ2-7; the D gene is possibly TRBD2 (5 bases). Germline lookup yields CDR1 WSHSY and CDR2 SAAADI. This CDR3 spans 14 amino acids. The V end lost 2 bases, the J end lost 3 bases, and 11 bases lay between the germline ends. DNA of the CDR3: TGCGCCAGCAGTGAGCGGACTCATAACTACGAGCAGTACTTC. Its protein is CASSERTHNYEQYF.

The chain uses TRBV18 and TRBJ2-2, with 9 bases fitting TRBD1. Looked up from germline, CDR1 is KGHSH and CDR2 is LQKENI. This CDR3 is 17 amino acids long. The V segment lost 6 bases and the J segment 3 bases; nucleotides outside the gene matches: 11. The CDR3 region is CASSQSRTGVDTGELFF. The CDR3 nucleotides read TGTGCCAGCTCTCAAAGCAGGACAGGGGTCGACACCGGGGAGCTGTTTTTT.

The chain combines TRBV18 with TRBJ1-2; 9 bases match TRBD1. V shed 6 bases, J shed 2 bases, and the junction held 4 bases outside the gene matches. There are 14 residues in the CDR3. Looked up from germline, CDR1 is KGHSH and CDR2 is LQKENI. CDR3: CASSETGGNYGYTF. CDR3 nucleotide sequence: TGTGCCAGCTCCGAAACAGGGGGCAACTATGGCTACACCTTC.

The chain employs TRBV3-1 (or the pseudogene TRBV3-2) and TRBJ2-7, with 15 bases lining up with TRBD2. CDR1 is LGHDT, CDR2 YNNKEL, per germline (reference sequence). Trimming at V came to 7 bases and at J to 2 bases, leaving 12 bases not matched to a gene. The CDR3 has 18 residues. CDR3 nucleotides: TGTGCCAGCACCAAACACTCCGGGACTAGCGGGAGGACCTACGAGCAGTACTTC. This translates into CASTKHSGTSGRTYEQYF.

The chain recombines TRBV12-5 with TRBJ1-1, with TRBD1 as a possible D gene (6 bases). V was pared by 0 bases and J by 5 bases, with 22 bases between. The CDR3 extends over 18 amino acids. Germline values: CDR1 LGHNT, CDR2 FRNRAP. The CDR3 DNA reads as TGTGCTAGTGGTTTGGTACTTTATCCCCCAGGGGACGGAACTGAAGCTTTCTTT. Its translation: CASGLVLYPPGDGTEAFF.

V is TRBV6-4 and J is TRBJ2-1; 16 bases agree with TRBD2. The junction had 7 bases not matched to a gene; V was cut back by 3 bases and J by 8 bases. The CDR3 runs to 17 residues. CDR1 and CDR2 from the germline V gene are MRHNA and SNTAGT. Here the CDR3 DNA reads TGTGCCAGCAGTGAATTGGGACTAGCGGGAGGGCCAGATGAGCAGTTCTTC. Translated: CASSELGLAGGPDEQFF.

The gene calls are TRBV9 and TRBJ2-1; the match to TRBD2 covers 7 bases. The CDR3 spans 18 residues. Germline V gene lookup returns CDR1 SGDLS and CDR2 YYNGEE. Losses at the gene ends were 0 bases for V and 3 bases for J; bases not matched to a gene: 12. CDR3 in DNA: TGTGCCAGCAGCGTAGGCGGTATGGGGCTAGCGGTCTACAATGAGCAGTTCTTC. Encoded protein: CASSVGGMGLAVYNEQFF.

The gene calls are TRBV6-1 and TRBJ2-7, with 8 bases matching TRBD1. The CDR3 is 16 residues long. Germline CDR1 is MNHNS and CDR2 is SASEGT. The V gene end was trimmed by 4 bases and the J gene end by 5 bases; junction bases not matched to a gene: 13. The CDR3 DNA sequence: TGTGCCAGCAGTGCGTCCTGGACAGGGTGGGATAACGAGCAGTACTTC. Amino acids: CASSASWTGWDNEQYF.

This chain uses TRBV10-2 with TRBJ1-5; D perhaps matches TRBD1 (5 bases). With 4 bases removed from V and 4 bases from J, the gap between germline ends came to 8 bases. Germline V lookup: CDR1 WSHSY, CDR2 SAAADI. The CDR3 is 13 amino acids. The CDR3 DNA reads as TGCGCCAGCAGTGGGAACAGGAATCAGCCCCAGCATTTT. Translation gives CASSGNRNQPQHF.

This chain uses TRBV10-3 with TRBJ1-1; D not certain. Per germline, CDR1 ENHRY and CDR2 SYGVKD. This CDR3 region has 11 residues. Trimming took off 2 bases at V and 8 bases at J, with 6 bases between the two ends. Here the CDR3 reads CAISEGREAFF. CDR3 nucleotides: TGTGCCATCAGTGAGGGCAGGGAAGCTTTCTTT.

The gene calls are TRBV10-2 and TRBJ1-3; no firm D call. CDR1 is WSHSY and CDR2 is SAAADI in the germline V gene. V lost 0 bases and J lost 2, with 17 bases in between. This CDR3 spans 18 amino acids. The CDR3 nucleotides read TGCGCCAGCAGTGAGTCGTATCACGAGAAATTTCCTGGAAACACCATATATTTT. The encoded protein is CASSESYHEKFPGNTIYF.

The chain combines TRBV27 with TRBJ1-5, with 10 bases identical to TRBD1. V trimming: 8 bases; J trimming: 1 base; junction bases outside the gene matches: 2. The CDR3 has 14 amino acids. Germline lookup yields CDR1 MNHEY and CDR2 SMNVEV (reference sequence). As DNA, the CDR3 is TGTGCCAGCCGACAGGGGGCGAGCAATCAGCCCCAGCATTTT. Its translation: CASRQGASNQPQHF.

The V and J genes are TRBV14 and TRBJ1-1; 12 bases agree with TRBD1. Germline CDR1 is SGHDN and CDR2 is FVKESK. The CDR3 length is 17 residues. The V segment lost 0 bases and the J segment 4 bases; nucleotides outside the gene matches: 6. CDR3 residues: CASSQEGQGAQTTEAFF. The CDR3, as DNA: TGTGCCAGCAGCCAAGAGGGACAGGGGGCGCAGACCACTGAAGCTTTCTTT. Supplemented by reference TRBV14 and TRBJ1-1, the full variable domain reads EAGVTQFPSHSVIEKGQTVTLRCDPISGHDNLYWYRRVMGKEIKFLLHFVKESKQDESGMPNNRFLAERTGGTYSTLKVQPAELEDSGVYFCASSQEGQGAQTTEAFFGQGTRLTVV.

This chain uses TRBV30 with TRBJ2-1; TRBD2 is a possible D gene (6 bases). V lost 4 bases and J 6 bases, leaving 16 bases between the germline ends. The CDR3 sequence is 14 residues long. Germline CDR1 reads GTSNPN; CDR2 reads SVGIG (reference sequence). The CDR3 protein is CAWKLGGGVNEQFF. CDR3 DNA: TGTGCCTGGAAACTTGGTGGAGGGGTCAATGAGCAGTTCTTC.

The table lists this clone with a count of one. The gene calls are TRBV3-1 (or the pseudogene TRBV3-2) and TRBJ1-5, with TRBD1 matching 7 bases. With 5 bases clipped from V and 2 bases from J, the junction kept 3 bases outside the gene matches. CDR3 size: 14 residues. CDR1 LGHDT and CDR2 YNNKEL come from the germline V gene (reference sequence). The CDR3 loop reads CASSLTGRNQPQHF. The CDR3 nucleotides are TGTGCCAGCAGCTTGACAGGGCGCAATCAGCCCCAGCATTTT.

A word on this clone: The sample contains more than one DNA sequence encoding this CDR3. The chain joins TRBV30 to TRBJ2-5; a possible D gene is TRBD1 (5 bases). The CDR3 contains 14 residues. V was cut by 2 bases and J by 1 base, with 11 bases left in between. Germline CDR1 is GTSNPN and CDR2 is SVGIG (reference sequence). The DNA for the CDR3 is TGTGCCTGGAGTTCGGGCAGGGCCCAAGAGACCCAGTACTTC. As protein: CAWSSGRAQETQYF.

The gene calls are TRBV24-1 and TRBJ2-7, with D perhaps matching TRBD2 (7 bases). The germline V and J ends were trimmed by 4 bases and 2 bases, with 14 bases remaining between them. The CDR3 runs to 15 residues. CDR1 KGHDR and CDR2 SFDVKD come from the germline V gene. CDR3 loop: CATSDPRGGAYEQYF. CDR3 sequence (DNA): TGTGCCACCAGTGACCCCAGGGGAGGGGCCTACGAGCAGTACTTC.

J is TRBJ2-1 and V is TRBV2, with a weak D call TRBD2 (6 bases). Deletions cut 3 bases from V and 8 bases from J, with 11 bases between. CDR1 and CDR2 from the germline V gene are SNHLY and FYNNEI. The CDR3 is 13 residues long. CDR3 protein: CASSETRFYEQFF. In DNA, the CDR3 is TGTGCCAGCAGTGAGACTAGATTTTATGAGCAGTTCTTC.

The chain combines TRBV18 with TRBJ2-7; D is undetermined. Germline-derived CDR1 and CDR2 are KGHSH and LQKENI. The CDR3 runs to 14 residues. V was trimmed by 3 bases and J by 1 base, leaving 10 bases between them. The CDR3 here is CASSPSLASYEQYF. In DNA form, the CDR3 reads TGTGCCAGCTCACCGAGTCTCGCTTCCTACGAGCAGTACTTC.

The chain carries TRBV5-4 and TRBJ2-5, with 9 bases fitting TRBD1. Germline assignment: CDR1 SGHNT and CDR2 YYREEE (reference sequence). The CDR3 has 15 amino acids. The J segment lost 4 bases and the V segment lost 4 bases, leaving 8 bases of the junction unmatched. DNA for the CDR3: TGTGCCAGCAGCGGGATCGGACAGGGGAGAGAGACCCAGTACTTC. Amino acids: CASSGIGQGRETQYF.

CDR3 nucleotides: TGCGCCAGCAAGGCGGGAGAGAACACCGGGGAGCTGTTTTTT. Translating it yields CASKAGENTGELFF. The chain has TRBV10-1 and TRBJ2-2; 7 bases line up with TRBD2. Germline CDR1 reads WNHNN; CDR2 reads SYGVQD (reference sequence). The CDR3 is made up of 14 amino acids. The V gene end was trimmed by 7 bases and the J gene end by 1 base; junction bases not matched to a gene: 3.

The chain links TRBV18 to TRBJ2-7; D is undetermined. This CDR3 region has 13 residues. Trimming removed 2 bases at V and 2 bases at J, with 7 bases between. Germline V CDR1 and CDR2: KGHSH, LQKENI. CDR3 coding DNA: TGTGCCAGCTCACCAGGCAATCCCTACGAGCAGTACTTC. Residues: CASSPGNPYEQYF.

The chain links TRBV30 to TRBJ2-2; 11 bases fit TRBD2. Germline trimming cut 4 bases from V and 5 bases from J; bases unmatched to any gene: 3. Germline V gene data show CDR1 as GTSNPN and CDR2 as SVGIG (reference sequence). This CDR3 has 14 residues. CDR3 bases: TGTGCCTGGACCTGGACTAGCGGGACCGGGGAGCTGTTTTTT. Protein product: CAWTWTSGTGELFF. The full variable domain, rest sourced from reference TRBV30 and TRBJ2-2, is SQTIHQWPATLVQPVGSPLSLECTVEGTSNPNLYWYRQAAGRGLQLLFYSVGIGQISSEVPQNLSASRPQDRQFILSSKKLLLSDSGFYLCAWTWTSGTGELFFGEGSRLTVL.

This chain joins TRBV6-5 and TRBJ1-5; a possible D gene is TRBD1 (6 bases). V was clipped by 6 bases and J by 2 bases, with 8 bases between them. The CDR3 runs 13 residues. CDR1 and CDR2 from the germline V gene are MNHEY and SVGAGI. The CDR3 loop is CASSRQGNQPQHF. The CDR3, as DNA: TGTGCCAGCAGCAGACAGGGCAATCAGCCCCAGCATTTT.

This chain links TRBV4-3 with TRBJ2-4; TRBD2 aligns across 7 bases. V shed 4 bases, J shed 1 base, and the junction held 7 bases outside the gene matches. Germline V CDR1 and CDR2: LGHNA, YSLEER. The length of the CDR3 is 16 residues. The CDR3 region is CASSRGGQGAKNIQYF. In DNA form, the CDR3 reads TGCGCCAGCAGCCGGGGAGGGCAAGGGGCCAAAAACATTCAGTACTTC.

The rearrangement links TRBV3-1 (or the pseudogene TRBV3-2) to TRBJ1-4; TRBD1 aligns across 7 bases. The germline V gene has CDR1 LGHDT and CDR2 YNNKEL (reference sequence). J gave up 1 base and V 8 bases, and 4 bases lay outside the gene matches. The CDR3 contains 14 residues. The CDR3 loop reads CASSGGGTNEKLFF. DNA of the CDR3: TGTGCCAGCTCAGGGGGAGGAACTAATGAAAAACTGTTTTTT.